This entry lists 7 T cell receptor beta chains sequenced from one sample in a study of blood T cell repertoires in COVID-19. The data were produced by immunoSEQ multiplex PCR, yet TCRdb's version contains in-frame clones alone and is incomplete. In the table there are approximately 80,000 clones, about 87% of which are singletons. The source material was peripheral blood. These receptor sequences come from a woman of 80 years or more with acute or convalescent COVID-19.

The chain employs TRBV7-2 and TRBJ2-1; perhaps TRBD1 as D (6 bases). The V and J ends lost 3 bases and 9 bases respectively, with 9 bases between them. This CDR3 is built from 12 residues. Per germline, CDR1 SGHTA and CDR2 FQGNSA. CDR3 residues: CASSFQGREQFF. The CDR3 region has the DNA TGTGCCAGCAGCTTCCAGGGGCGTGAGCAGTTCTTC.

V is TRBV12-1 and J is TRBJ1-4; TRBD1, the table's D call, was not compared with the DNA. TRBV12-1 is designated a pseudogene. This CDR3 comprises 16 residues. The CDR3 is CASSFVSGHENEKLFF. DNA for the CDR3: TGTGCCAGCAGCTTTGTCTCTGGACATGAGAATGAAAAACTGTTTTTT.

The chain couples TRBV4-3 to TRBJ2-2; TRBD2 matches at 9 bases. Trimming took 0 bases from V and 8 from J; bases not matched to a gene: 4. CDR1 and CDR2 from the germline V gene are LGHNA and YSLEER. This CDR3 has 15 residues. CDR3 nucleotide sequence: TGCGCCAGCAGCCAAGATCCTAGCGGGGCGGGGGAGCTGTTTTTT. This codes for CASSQDPSGAGELFF.

The chain carries TRBV19 and TRBJ1-4; TRBD1 might be the D (6 bases). CDR1 and CDR2 (germline): LNHDA, SQIVND (reference sequence). The CDR3 is 15 amino acids. Trimming shortened V by 2 bases and J by 10 bases, and 17 bases separated the two germline ends. This CDR3 is CASSIQGTPVGKLFF. In DNA, the CDR3 is TGTGCCAGTAGTATACAAGGGACACCCGTCGGAAAACTGTTTTTT.

The V call is TRBV5-1, the J call TRBJ2-3, with 8 bases matching TRBD2. Germline assignment: CDR1 SGHRS and CDR2 YFSETQ. Germline trimming cut 4 bases from V and 1 base from J; bases unmatched to any gene: 8. This CDR3 spans 16 amino acids. DNA of the CDR3: TGCGCCAGCAGCGCGGGGGGCGGCGGGGGCACAGATACGCAGTATTTT. This translates into CASSAGGGGGTDTQYF.

The chain is built from TRBV10-3 and TRBJ1-1; 7 nucleotides match TRBD1. The CDR3 length is 14 residues. Germline V gene sequence: CDR1 ENHRY, CDR2 SYGVKD. V lost 6 bases and J lost 1; bases outside the gene matches: 5. The CDR3 DNA reads TGTGCCATCAGGGATACAGGGGCGAACACTGAAGCTTTCTTT. As protein: CAIRDTGANTEAFF.

Only one count was recorded for this clone. The CDR3 nucleotides read TGTGCCAGCAGTTACAGCAGGCGCTCTGGAAACACCATATATTTT. This gives the protein CASSYSRRSGNTIYF. The chain recombines TRBV6-2 or TRBV6-3 with TRBJ1-3; no definite D call. The CDR3 runs 15 residues. Germline CDR1 and CDR2: MNHEY and SVGEGT. V was shortened by 2 bases and J by 0 bases, with 8 bases between the two germline ends.